The rows below give T cell receptor beta chains drawn from one sample of a study of post-analysis software for immune sequencing data. TCRdb reprocessed the PCR reads with MiXCR, giving one entry per CDR3 protein. The repertoire holds some 890,000 distinct CDR3 sequences, with 53% as singletons. Sequencing used blood. These TCRs come from a girl aged 10 to 17 with multiple sclerosis. Each CDR3 is given with its conserved first and last residue. The D gene is left open where the match is weak. Clone size appears in some rows only: once, few, many, or a class for an expanded clone.

CDR3nt: TGTGCCACCAGCAGAGGGGCTAGCGGCTACGAGCAGTACTTC
CDR3aa: CATSRGASGYEQYF
j_gene: TRBJ2-7
len: 14
v_gene: TRBV15
abundance: NA
d_gene: TRBD2

CDR3nt: TGCGCCGGCAGCTTGGAACGAGGGTCCTACGAGCAGTACTTC
CDR3aa: CAGSLERGSYEQYF
j_gene: TRBJ2-7
len: 14
v_gene: TRBV5-1
abundance: NA
d_gene: NA

CDR3nt: TGTGCCAGCAGTGCCGGGACAGGGATCTACAATGAGCAGTTCTTC
CDR3aa: CASSAGTGIYNEQFF
j_gene: TRBJ2-1
len: 15
v_gene: TRBV14
abundance: NA
d_gene: TRBD1

CDR3nt: TGTGCCAGCAGGCTACTGGACAGACTACGTGAGCAGTACTTC
CDR3aa: CASRLLDRLREQYF
j_gene: TRBJ2-7
len: 14
v_gene: TRBV6-5
abundance: NA
d_gene: NA

CDR3nt: TGTGCCATCAGTGACCCGAGCTCCTACAATGAGCAGTTCTTC
CDR3aa: CAISDPSSYNEQFF
j_gene: TRBJ2-1
len: 14
v_gene: TRBV10-3
abundance: NA
d_gene: NA

CDR3nt: TGTGCCAGCAGCTTAGGGACAGGGGTTGTGTCCTACGAGCAGGACTTC
CDR3aa: CASSLGTGVVSYEQDF
j_gene: TRBJ2-5
len: 16
v_gene: TRBV7-2
abundance: NA
d_gene: TRBD1

CDR3nt: TGTGCCAGCAGCTTTCTTGCGGGCCAACGCGATACGCAGTATTTT
CDR3aa: CASSFLAGQRDTQYF
j_gene: TRBJ2-3
len: 15
v_gene: TRBV7-3
abundance: NA
d_gene: NA

CDR3nt: TGCGCTACATATTTCCCTAGCGGAATTCAAGAGACCCAGTACTTC
CDR3aa: CATYFPSGIQETQYF
j_gene: TRBJ2-5
len: 15
v_gene: TRBV29-1
abundance: NA
d_gene: TRBD2

CDR3nt: TGTGCCAGCAGCCACGGGACAGGGGGCTGGCAGTTCTTC
CDR3aa: CASSHGTGGWQFF
j_gene: TRBJ2-1
len: 13
v_gene: TRBV3-1
abundance: NA
d_gene: TRBD1

CDR3nt: TGTGCCAGCTCACCACCGATATTAGCGGGAGCAGCAGATACGCAGTATTTT
CDR3aa: CASSPPILAGAADTQYF
j_gene: TRBJ2-3
len: 17
v_gene: TRBV18
abundance: NA
d_gene: TRBD2

CDR3nt: TGCAGCGTTCGGCCCCCTGGGGACTACGAGCAGTACTTC
CDR3aa: CSVRPPGDYEQYF
j_gene: TRBJ2-7
len: 13
v_gene: TRBV29-1
abundance: NA
d_gene: NA

CDR3nt: TGCAGTGCTACCCCGGACAGTCTGGGGTATGGCTACACCTTC
CDR3aa: CSATPDSLGYGYTF
j_gene: TRBJ1-2
len: 14
v_gene: TRBV20-1
abundance: few
d_gene: NA

CDR3nt: TGCAGTGCCGCCGGACAGGGTAAAGAGACCCAGTACTTC
CDR3aa: CSAAGQGKETQYF
j_gene: TRBJ2-5
len: 13
v_gene: TRBV20-1
abundance: few
d_gene: TRBD1

CDR3nt: TGTGCCAGCAGCCAGGCAGGGGGAAATCAGCCCCAGCATTTT
CDR3aa: CASSQAGGNQPQHF
j_gene: TRBJ1-5
len: 14
v_gene: TRBV3-1
abundance: few
d_gene: TRBD1

CDR3nt: TGCAGTGCAGCCGACAGGGGCCAATCCTACGAGCAGTACTTC
CDR3aa: CSAADRGQSYEQYF
j_gene: TRBJ2-7
len: 14
v_gene: TRBV20-1
abundance: NA
d_gene: TRBD1

CDR3nt: TGCGCCAGCAGCTTCCCTAGAACAGATACGCAGTATTTT
CDR3aa: CASSFPRTDTQYF
j_gene: TRBJ2-3
len: 13
v_gene: TRBV5-1
abundance: few
d_gene: NA

CDR3nt: TGCAGCGCAGGGGTAGGATCAGCCTACAATGAGCAGTTCTTC
CDR3aa: CSAGVGSAYNEQFF
j_gene: TRBJ2-1
len: 14
v_gene: TRBV29-1
abundance: NA
d_gene: NA

CDR3nt: TGTGCCAGCAGGCTATCAAAGGTTAGCAATCAGCCCCAGCATTTT
CDR3aa: CASRLSKVSNQPQHF
j_gene: TRBJ1-5
len: 15
v_gene: TRBV27
abundance: NA
d_gene: NA